These T cell receptor beta chains were read from a single sample in a study of blood T cells in healthy people across ages. MiXCR, applied by TCRdb to the 5' RACE reads, yields one record per CDR3 protein. This table has about 680,000 distinct CDR3 sequences, around 48% appearing once. Material: blood. Every receptor here comes from a woman aged 55 to 70 in good health. Both conserved end residues are part of each CDR3. The D gene is left open where the match is weak. Clone size appears in some rows only: once, few, many, or a class for an expanded clone.

j_gene: TRBJ1-1; abundance: .; v_gene: TRBV10-3; d_gene: TRBD1; CDR3aa: CAISEAGTGFNTEAFF; CDR3nt: TGTGCCATCAGTGAGGCCGGGACAGGGTTTAACACTGAAGCTTTCTTT
j_gene: TRBJ2-3; abundance: .; v_gene: TRBV29-1; d_gene: .; CDR3aa: CSVGGTNLGTDTQYF; CDR3nt: TGCAGCGTGGGCGGGACCAACTTGGGCACAGATACGCAGTATTTT
j_gene: TRBJ2-7; abundance: .; v_gene: TRBV9; d_gene: .; CDR3aa: CASSPRGDTYNEQYF; CDR3nt: TGTGCCAGCAGCCCGCGGGGAGACACCTACAATGAGCAGTACTTC
j_gene: TRBJ2-1; abundance: .; v_gene: TRBV20-1; d_gene: .; CDR3aa: CSAISREARNEQFF; CDR3nt: TGCAGTGCTATCTCGAGGGAGGCTCGCAATGAGCAGTTCTTC
j_gene: TRBJ1-2; abundance: .; v_gene: TRBV20-1; d_gene: .; CDR3aa: CSAIEGSEGNYGYTF; CDR3nt: TGCAGTGCCATTGAGGGATCCGAGGGCAACTATGGCTACACCTTC
j_gene: TRBJ2-7; abundance: .; v_gene: TRBV6-6; d_gene: TRBD1; CDR3aa: CASSPRQGLSYEQYF; CDR3nt: TGTGCCAGCTCCCCTCGACAGGGCCTCTCCTACGAGCAGTACTTC
j_gene: TRBJ2-7; abundance: .; v_gene: TRBV7-2; d_gene: TRBD2; CDR3aa: CASSSIGLTSALYEQYF; CDR3nt: TGTGCCAGCAGCTCCATCGGGCTTACTAGCGCTCTCTACGAGCAGTACTTC
j_gene: TRBJ2-1; abundance: .; v_gene: TRBV28; d_gene: .; CDR3aa: CASSFRGALYNEQFF; CDR3nt: TGTGCCAGCAGTTTTCGGGGGGCTCTCTACAATGAGCAGTTCTTC
j_gene: TRBJ2-1; abundance: .; v_gene: TRBV29-1; d_gene: TRBD2; CDR3aa: CSVESGGTKLAGVVGSYNEQFF; CDR3nt: TGCAGCGTTGAATCAGGGGGGACTAAACTAGCGGGAGTAGTCGGGTCCTACAATGAGCAGTTCTTC
j_gene: TRBJ2-3; abundance: .; v_gene: TRBV20-1; d_gene: TRBD2; CDR3aa: CSAEGTRPPDTQYF; CDR3nt: TGCAGTGCTGAGGGGACTAGGCCTCCCGATACGCAGTATTTT
j_gene: TRBJ1-4; abundance: .; v_gene: TRBV29-1; d_gene: .; CDR3aa: CSVQGQFNEKLFF; CDR3nt: TGCAGCGTACAGGGTCAGTTTAATGAAAAACTGTTTTTT
j_gene: TRBJ1-2; abundance: .; v_gene: TRBV28; d_gene: .; CDR3aa: CASTLSPGGYTF; CDR3nt: TGTGCCAGCACTCTATCTCCGGGTGGCTACACCTTC
j_gene: TRBJ2-6; abundance: .; v_gene: TRBV7-9; d_gene: .; CDR3aa: CASSPVSSGANVLTF; CDR3nt: TGTGCCAGCAGCCCCGTAAGCTCTGGGGCCAACGTCCTGACTTTC
j_gene: TRBJ2-7; abundance: .; v_gene: TRBV20-1; d_gene: .; CDR3aa: CSVPVGGAAYEQYF; CDR3nt: TGCAGTGTCCCAGTGGGGGGCGCAGCCTACGAGCAGTACTTC
j_gene: TRBJ2-1; abundance: .; v_gene: TRBV9; d_gene: .; CDR3aa: CASSVITGGLGEQFF; CDR3nt: TGTGCCAGCAGCGTAATCACGGGGGGCTTGGGTGAGCAGTTCTTC
j_gene: TRBJ2-1; abundance: few; v_gene: TRBV6-4; d_gene: .; CDR3aa: CASSEWSVAINEQFF; CDR3nt: TGTGCCAGCAGTGAATGGTCGGTAGCGATCAATGAGCAGTTCTTC
j_gene: TRBJ2-3; abundance: .; v_gene: TRBV20-1; d_gene: .; CDR3aa: CSARTGLADTQYF; CDR3nt: TGCAGTGCTAGAACAGGGTTGGCAGATACGCAGTATTTT
j_gene: TRBJ2-1; abundance: .; v_gene: TRBV7-2; d_gene: .; CDR3aa: CASSLVRVDEQFF; CDR3nt: TGTGCCAGCAGCTTAGTTCGGGTGGATGAGCAGTTCTTC
j_gene: TRBJ2-3; abundance: few; v_gene: TRBV5-1; d_gene: TRBD1; CDR3aa: CASSTGTGGEDTQYF; CDR3nt: TGCGCCAGCAGTACCGGGACAGGGGGCGAAGATACGCAGTATTTT
j_gene: TRBJ2-3; abundance: few; v_gene: TRBV28; d_gene: .; CDR3aa: CASILPPGPCTDTQYF; CDR3nt: TGTGCCAGCATACTTCCACCGGGACCATGCACAGATACGCAGTATTTT
j_gene: TRBJ1-2; abundance: few; v_gene: TRBV6-5; d_gene: .; CDR3aa: CASSYLGSFYGYTF; CDR3nt: TGTGCCAGCAGTTATCTCGGATCCTTCTATGGCTACACCTTC
j_gene: TRBJ1-6; abundance: .; v_gene: TRBV12-3/TRBV12-4; d_gene: .; CDR3aa: CASSLGDFYNSPLHF; CDR3nt: TGTGCCAGCAGTTTAGGCGACTTCTATAATTCACCCCTCCACTTT
j_gene: TRBJ1-2; abundance: .; v_gene: TRBV2; d_gene: .; CDR3aa: CASRTRREGYTF; CDR3nt: TGTGCCAGCAGGACAAGAAGGGAGGGCTACACCTTC
j_gene: TRBJ2-1; abundance: many; v_gene: TRBV29-1; d_gene: TRBD1; CDR3aa: CSARDRGNYNEQFF; CDR3nt: TGCAGCGCGAGAGACAGGGGGAACTACAATGAGCAGTTCTTC
j_gene: TRBJ2-7; abundance: .; v_gene: TRBV10-3; d_gene: TRBD1; CDR3aa: CAVRGTVRDEQYF; CDR3nt: TGTGCCGTCAGGGGGACAGTCCGAGACGAGCAGTACTTC